The next 31 T cell receptor beta chains were all read from a single sample in a study of vaccination effects on CD4 cells after COVID-19. Measured with immunoSEQ multiplex PCR; TCRdb has only the in-frame clones, and not every one. The table lists about 37,000 clones, roughly 74% of them singletons. Antigen specificity for these receptors is unknown. Following a 10-day culture, CD4+ T cells were purified. The source material was CD4+ T cells from PBMCs cultured without peptide, sampled before COVID-19 vaccination. The receptors originated from a human donor who received a COVID-19 vaccine.

The genes are TRBV2 and TRBJ1-2, with D unclear. V was pared by 4 bases and J by 4 bases, with 16 bases between. The CDR3 consists of 15 residues. In germline, CDR1 is SNHLY, CDR2 FYNNEI. Written as DNA, the CDR3 is TGTGCCAGCAGTGCTTTTTTAGGGAACAGCTATGGCTACACCTTC. Encoded protein: CASSAFLGNSYGYTF.

A word on this clone: A junction boundary mismatches the germline segment, possibly from a read error. V usage is TRBV18 and J usage is TRBJ1-1; TRBD1 might be the D (6 bases). The germline CDR1 and CDR2 sequences are KGHSH and LQKENI. The CDR3 covers 13 residues. Written as DNA, the CDR3 is TGTGCCAGCTCTCCACAGGGCTACACTGAAGCTTTCTTT. Translated, it gives CASSPQGYTEAFF.

The rearrangement uses TRBV7-9 and TRBJ2-5; 7 bases match TRBD1. The germline gives CDR1 SEHNR, CDR2 FQNEAQ (reference sequence). The CDR3 runs to 15 residues. V trimming: 1 base; J trimming: 5 bases; junction bases outside the gene matches: 7. Here the CDR3 DNA reads TGTGCCAGCAGCTTAGGAGAGGGGGCGCGGGAGACCCAGTACTTC. Protein product: CASSLGEGARETQYF.

This chain joins TRBV5-6 and TRBJ1-2; TRBD1 might be the D (5 bases). Trimming cost V 4 bases and J 3 bases, with 13 bases left between them. The CDR3 contains 14 residues. Germline CDR1 reads SGHDT; CDR2 reads YYEEEE. DNA for the CDR3: TGTGCCAGCAGCCCGCAGGGCACGGACTATGGCTACACCTTC. This gives the protein CASSPQGTDYGYTF.

The CDR3 sequence: CASNLGRKETQYF. The CDR3 coding sequence is TGTGCCAGCAACCTTGGGCGGAAAGAGACCCAGTACTTC. The chain employs TRBV6-5 and TRBJ2-5; D gene uncertain. The CDR3 is 13 amino acids. The V gene's germline CDR1 is MNHEY and CDR2 SVGAGI. Trimming took off 7 bases at V and 3 bases at J, with 12 bases between the two ends.

V gene TRBV7-2 combines with J gene TRBJ1-1; D is ambiguous. Germline-derived CDR1 and CDR2 are SGHTA and FQGNSA. V lost 1 base, J lost 0 bases, and 6 bases lay in between. The CDR3 is 14 residues long. Here the CDR3 DNA reads TGTGCCAGCAGCTTAGTGGGATTGAACACTGAAGCTTTCTTT. Its translation: CASSLVGLNTEAFF.

This rearrangement joins TRBV7-2 to TRBJ1-1; D gene unclear. The germline gives CDR1 SGHTA, CDR2 FQGNSA. The CDR3 is 14 amino acids. The V gene lost 2 bases and the J gene lost 5 bases, with 12 bases spanning the gap. The CDR3, as DNA: TGTGCCAGCAGCTTACTTGAACTGCGGACTGAAGCTTTCTTT. It specifies CASSLLELRTEAFF.

This rearrangement joins TRBV19 to TRBJ1-1; D gene uncertain. The ends were cut back, 8 bases at V and 0 bases at J, with 10 bases in the middle. From germline, CDR1 is LNHDA and CDR2 SQIVND (reference sequence). The CDR3 length is 13 residues. The CDR3 region is CASGSPLNTEAFF. The CDR3 bases are TGTGCCAGTGGGTCACCTTTGAACACTGAAGCTTTCTTT.

The J gene is TRBJ1-5, the V gene TRBV6-5, with D maybe TRBD1 (6 bases). The CDR3 has 11 residues. Trimming took off 7 bases at V and 7 bases at J, with 8 bases between the two ends. CDR1 is MNHEY, CDR2 SVGAGI, per germline. CDR3 nucleotide sequence: TGTGCCAGCAAGGGGGACCAGCCCCAGCATTTT. It specifies CASKGDQPQHF.

This clone has a handful of counts. The chain employs TRBV7-9 and TRBJ1-6; D unclear. CDR3 length: 14 residues. The germline CDR1 and CDR2 sequences are SEHNR and FQNEAQ (reference sequence). Between the trimmed V and J ends, which lost 1 base and 4 bases, there was a span of 5 bases. The CDR3 nucleotides read TGTGCCAGCAGCTTAGAACAGTATAATTCACCCCTCCACTTT. This encodes CASSLEQYNSPLHF.

This chain connects TRBV21-1 to TRBJ1-2. TRBV21-1 is designated a pseudogene. The CDR3 has 16 amino acids. The CDR3 region has the DNA TGTGCCAGCAGCTTAATTCTCGGAAAACCCCACTATGGCTACACCTTC. It codes for CASSLILGKPHYGYTF.

The V gene is TRBV3-1 (or the pseudogene TRBV3-2), the J gene TRBJ2-1; possible D gene TRBD2, 6 bases. The CDR3 extends over 15 amino acids. Germline values: CDR1 LGHDT, CDR2 YNNKEL (reference sequence). V dropped 7 bases and J dropped 2 bases, with 15 bases sitting between them. CDR3 residues: CASTLGTFAYNEQFF. The CDR3 DNA reads TGTGCCAGCACCCTCGGGACTTTTGCCTACAATGAGCAGTTCTTC.

V and J are TRBV19 and TRBJ1-4; 9 positions agree with TRBD1. Trimming removed 9 bases from V and 7 bases from J; junction bases left unmatched: 6. There are 13 residues in the CDR3. CDR1 is LNHDA, CDR2 SQIVND, per germline (reference sequence). CDR3 DNA: TGTGCCAGCACCGGGACAGGGCGTGAAAAACTGTTTTTT. It specifies CASTGTGREKLFF.

The genes are TRBV7-2 and TRBJ1-2; D ambiguous. This CDR3 spans 12 amino acids. Trimming cost V 1 base and J 5 bases, with 5 bases left between them. Germline CDR1 is SGHTA and CDR2 is FQGNSA. The CDR3: CASSLVGYGYTF. The CDR3 DNA reads TGTGCCAGCAGCTTAGTCGGTTATGGCTACACCTTC. The whole variable domain, filled in from reference TRBV7-2 and TRBJ1-2, reads GAGVSQSPSNKVTEKGKDVELRCDPISGHTALYWYRQSLGQGLEFLIYFQGNSAPDKSGLPSDRFSAERTGGSVSTLTIQRTQQEDSAVYLCASSLVGYGYTFGSGTRLTVV.

V and J are TRBV7-2 and TRBJ2-5; TRBD1 agrees at 7 bases. V gave up 1 base and J gave up 6 bases; unmatched junction bases: 11. The germline V gene encodes CDR1 SGHTA and CDR2 FQGNSA. The CDR3 is 16 residues long. Here the CDR3 DNA reads TGTGCCAGCAGCTTAGGAGGGGGCGGGCAGGGGCAGACCCAGTACTTC. This gives the protein CASSLGGGGQGQTQYF.

In DNA form, the CDR3 reads TGTGCCAGCAGCGTAGCCCCGGGTCGAGAGACCCAGTACTTC. Translating it yields CASSVAPGRETQYF. The chain joins TRBV9 to TRBJ2-5, with D hard to call. The V end lost 0 bases, the J end lost 4 bases, and 10 bases lay between the germline ends. The CDR3 is made up of 14 amino acids. The germline V gene encodes CDR1 SGDLS and CDR2 YYNGEE.

This clone was recorded a few times. The rearrangement links TRBV27 to TRBJ1-1, with TRBD1 as a possible D gene (6 bases). CDR1 is MNHEY and CDR2 is SMNVEV in the germline V gene (reference sequence). The CDR3 contains 15 residues. V lost 2 bases and J 2 bases, leaving 12 bases between the germline ends. CDR3 in amino acids: CASSLKGDFNTEAFF. CDR3 DNA sequence: TGTGCCAGCAGTTTAAAGGGGGACTTTAACACTGAAGCTTTCTTT.

This clone was recorded once. CDR3 nucleotides: TGTGCCAGCAGCTTAGTTCCAGCGGGAGTTAGGACAGATACGCAGTATTTT. Translating gives CASSLVPAGVRTDTQYF. The genes are TRBV11-2 and TRBJ2-3; TRBD2 agrees at 8 bases. From germline, CDR1 is SGHAT and CDR2 FQNNGV. The CDR3 is made up of 17 amino acids. The J segment lost 3 bases and the V segment lost 1 base, leaving 9 bases of the junction unmatched.

This chain links TRBV3-1 (or the pseudogene TRBV3-2) with TRBJ2-3; 10 nucleotides match TRBD2. The germline V gene has CDR1 LGHDT and CDR2 YNNKEL (reference sequence). CDR3 size: 15 residues. Trimming at V came to 3 bases and at J to 6 bases, leaving 6 bases not matched to a gene. Here the CDR3 reads CASSQSGGAGDTQYF. DNA of the CDR3: TGTGCCAGCAGCCAGAGCGGGGGGGCCGGGGATACGCAGTATTTT.

The chain recombines TRBV6-5 with TRBJ2-7; 10 bases match TRBD2. The V and J ends lost 9 bases and 2 bases, in that order; junction bases with no gene match: 7. Germline CDR1 MNHEY, CDR2 SVGAGI. The CDR3 loop spans 14 amino acids. In DNA, the CDR3 is TGTGCCAGTGAACGACTAGCGGGTGCCTACGAGCAGTACTTC. Protein: CASERLAGAYEQYF.

This clone was counted between two and nine times. The CDR3 nucleotides are TGTGCCAGCAGCCCCGGGGGGGGAAACTATGGCTACACCTTC. Its translation is CASSPGGGNYGYTF. This chain joins TRBV3-1 (or the pseudogene TRBV3-2) and TRBJ1-2; a possible D gene is TRBD1 (5 bases). Trimming removed 4 bases at V and 2 bases at J, with 11 bases between. This CDR3 is 14 amino acids long. Germline CDR1 reads LGHDT; CDR2 reads YNNKEL (reference sequence).

The rearrangement joins TRBV6-1 to TRBJ1-2; D is undetermined. The CDR3 has 14 residues. The V gene lost 2 bases and the J gene lost 0 bases, with 7 bases spanning the gap. The V gene's germline CDR1 is MNHNS and CDR2 SASEGT. CDR3 in DNA: TGTGCCAGCAGTGAACCCCCCTCTAACTATGGCTACACCTTC. As protein: CASSEPPSNYGYTF.

The chain employs TRBV10-3 and TRBJ2-7; TRBD1 matches at 9 bases. The CDR3 totals 16 residues. V lost 6 bases to trimming and J lost 6 bases; unmatched junction nucleotides: 15. The germline V gene encodes CDR1 ENHRY and CDR2 SYGVKD. Here the CDR3 reads CAIRPWGTGTVLEQYF. The CDR3 DNA sequence: TGTGCCATCAGGCCCTGGGGGACAGGGACCGTGCTCGAGCAGTACTTC.

CDR3 DNA: TGTGCCACCAGTGAGACCGGGACAGGGGGCCGGGAGACCCAGTACTTC. As protein: CATSETGTGGRETQYF. The chain links TRBV24-1 to TRBJ2-5; 12 bases align to TRBD1. With 4 bases clipped from V and 5 bases from J, the junction kept 7 bases outside the gene matches. This CDR3 spans 16 amino acids. The germline V gene has CDR1 KGHDR and CDR2 SFDVKD.

The chain carries TRBV12-5 and TRBJ1-1; 11 nucleotides match TRBD1. CDR1 is LGHNT and CDR2 is FRNRAP in the germline V gene. Losses at the gene ends were 0 bases for V and 2 bases for J; bases not matched to a gene: 11. This CDR3 is 19 amino acids long. CDR3 bases: TGTGCTAGTGGTTTGGTACTAGGGGGACAGGGGGACCCTAACACTGAAGCTTTCTTT. Translating it yields CASGLVLGGQGDPNTEAFF.

This chain connects TRBV10-3 to TRBJ2-7; 9 bases are a match to TRBD1. V shed 6 bases, J shed 4 bases, and the junction held 10 bases outside the gene matches. The V gene's germline CDR1 is ENHRY and CDR2 SYGVKD. The CDR3 loop spans 15 amino acids. Written as DNA, the CDR3 is TGTGCCATCAGGGGCGAACAGGGGGCTCCGTACGAGCAGTACTTC. Amino acids: CAIRGEQGAPYEQYF.

This clone was recorded a few times. The V call is TRBV19, the J call TRBJ2-4; 8 bases are shared with TRBD2. The germline gives CDR1 LNHDA, CDR2 SQIVND (reference sequence). This CDR3 comprises 15 residues. J was trimmed by 2 bases and V by 7 bases; bases with no gene match: 7. In nucleotides, the CDR3 is TGTGCCAGTACCACGGGGGGGGTAACCAAAAACATTCAGTACTTC. It codes for CASTTGGVTKNIQYF. The full variable domain, in which reference TRBV19 and TRBJ2-4 provide the parts outside the CDR3, is DGGITQSPKYLFRKEGQNVTLSCEQNLNHDAMYWYRQDPGQGLRLIYYSQIVNDFQKGDIAEGYSVSREKKESFPLTVTSAQKNPTAFYLCASTTGGVTKNIQYFGAGTRLSVL.

This chain uses TRBV27 with TRBJ1-1; D possibly corresponds to TRBD1 (5 bases). The CDR3 loop spans 14 amino acids. Germline V CDR1 and CDR2: MNHEY, SMNVEV (reference sequence). V was cut by 4 bases and J by 3 bases, with 12 bases left in between. CDR3 DNA: TGTGCCAGCAGTTCCCTCCTCAGGGACACTGAAGCTTTCTTT. Translated, it gives CASSSLLRDTEAFF.

The CDR3 DNA follows: TGTGCCTCAACAGGACAGGGCGGGGAGCAGTACTTC. It is translated as CASTGQGGEQYF. The chain has TRBV30 and TRBJ2-7, with 8 bases fitting TRBD1. Germline V lookup: CDR1 GTSNPN, CDR2 SVGIG (reference sequence). The CDR3 sequence is 12 residues long. With V trimmed by 7 bases and J by 7 bases, 9 bases remained unmatched.

This clone was picked up a small number of times. The chain links TRBV7-9 to TRBJ1-1; possible D gene TRBD1, 5 bases. V shed 3 bases and J shed 4 bases, with 9 bases lying between them. This CDR3 is built from 13 residues. Per the germline V gene, CDR1 is SEHNR and CDR2 is FQNEAQ (reference sequence). CDR3 residues: CASSFRGGTEAFF. The CDR3 coding sequence is TGTGCCAGCAGCTTTCGGGGGGGCACTGAAGCTTTCTTT.

This rearrangement joins TRBV19 to TRBJ1-1; 8 bases agree with TRBD1. V trimming: 5 bases; J trimming: 1 base; junction bases outside the gene matches: 6. CDR1 and CDR2 (germline): LNHDA, SQIVND (reference sequence). The CDR3 is 15 amino acids. This chain's CDR3 is CASSARQGWNTEAFF. In nucleotides, the CDR3 is TGTGCCAGTAGTGCCAGACAGGGGTGGAACACTGAAGCTTTCTTT.